This T cell receptor (beta chain) appears in the sequencing data of a study of blood T cell repertoires in COVID-19. Study-wide background: Both acute and convalescent COVID-19 samples were obtained from the United States, Italy and Spain.

The CDR3 runs to 15 residues. Germline V gene data show CDR1 as SGHAT and CDR2 as FQNNGV. Trimming took off 5 bases at V and 4 bases at J, with 17 bases between the two ends. Repertoires were generated with immunoSEQ multiplex PCR, while TCRdb's copy carries only in-frame clones and drops some. This table holds about 85,000 clones, over 85% found once. Input material: peripheral blood. The rearrangement links TRBV11-2 to TRBJ1-2; D might be TRBD1 (6 bases). The receptor was derived from a man aged 50-60 years with acute or convalescent COVID-19. Here the CDR3 reads CASSRLGGASYGYTF. The CDR3 coding sequence is TGTGCCAGCAGCCGACTCGGGGGGGCCTCCTATGGCTACACCTTC.